This TCR beta chain derives from a study of blood T cell repertoires in COVID-19. Across the whole study: Some COVID-19 samples were acute and others convalescent; all came from the United States, Italy and Spain. T cells, B-cell-depleted T cells, or PBMCs supplied cDNA or gDNA.

Trimming removed 6 bases at V and 0 bases at J, with 9 bases between. CDR3 size: 14 residues. In germline, CDR1 is MNHEY, CDR2 SVGAGI. In the source study's methods: Amplification from reference gene primers served as the basis for estimated nucleated cell counts. Some clones are missing from TCRdb's copy, which holds only in-frame ones; the method was immunoSEQ multiplex PCR. The DNA gave D and trimming, while V, J and clone size come from that table. Of around 300,000 clones listed, around 86% are singletons. This clonotype originated in a woman aged 30 to 39 with active or convalescent COVID-19. The sample was peripheral blood. This rearrangement joins TRBV6-5 to TRBJ1-5; D ambiguous. As DNA, the CDR3 is TGTGCCAGCAGCCGTCGAGATAGCAATCAGCCCCAGCATTTT. Its translation is CASSRRDSNQPQHF.